These T cell receptor beta chains were read from a single sample in a study of a mutant IDH1 vaccine in newly diagnosed glioma. Their antigen targets remain unknown. Data came from immunoSEQ multiplex PCR; TCRdb stores just in-frame clones and leaves some out. The sample lists some 38,000 clones; 65% to 80% were seen once. The source material was PBMCs, sampled from a glioma patient whose treatment included an IDH1 peptide vaccine. These receptor sequences come from a middle-aged man with glioma. Both conserved end residues are part of each CDR3. The D gene is left open where the match is weak. Size values are once, few and many counts, or a class for expanded clones, and some rows have none.

cdr3_aa cdr3_nt d_call j_call v_call cdr3_length clone_size
CAWSLGTNGYTF TGTGCCTGGAGCCTAGGGACGAATGGCTACACCTTC . TRBJ1-2 TRBV30 12 few
CASSIGSSQPQHF TGTGCCAGTAGTATAGGGAGTTCACAGCCCCAGCATTTT . TRBJ1-5 TRBV19 13 .
CASRGGREETQYF TGCGCCAGCAGAGGAGGGAGGGAAGAGACCCAGTACTTC TRBD2 TRBJ2-5 TRBV5-1 13 .
CASSLVLTDTQYF TGTGCCAGCAGCTTAGTGCTCACAGATACGCAGTATTTT . TRBJ2-3 TRBV7-2 13 .
CASSYSDSGNTIYF TGTGCCAGCAGTTACAGCGACTCTGGAAACACCATATATTTT . TRBJ1-3 TRBV6-5 14 .
CSVEAQGIPYGYTF TGCAGCGTTGAAGCACAGGGAATCCCCTATGGCTACACCTTC . TRBJ1-2 TRBV29-1 14 .
CASSSGTSRTGELFF TGTGCCAGCAGTAGCGGGACTAGTCGCACCGGGGAGCTGTTTTTT TRBD2 TRBJ2-2 TRBV7-6 15 .
CASSLSASRDEQYF TGTGCCAGCAGCTTAAGCGCCTCGAGGGACGAGCAGTACTTC . TRBJ2-7 TRBV7-8 14 .
CASTWGGSYNEQFF TGTGCCAGCACCTGGGGGGGTAGCTACAATGAGCAGTTCTTC TRBD2 TRBJ2-1 TRBV7-9 14 .
CASSKGVGDTQYF TGTGCCAGCAGTAAAGGGGTTGGAGATACGCAGTATTTT . TRBJ2-3 TRBV7-8 13 .
CASSALTSGGRNIQYF TGTGCCAGCAGTGCCCTAACCTCGGGGGGGAGAAACATTCAGTACTTC TRBD2 TRBJ2-4 TRBV9 16 .
CASSLALEFPYNEQFF TGTGCCAGCAGCTTAGCGCTTGAATTCCCGTACAATGAGCAGTTCTTC . TRBJ2-1 TRBV7-8 16 .
CASKYRESNQPQHF TGTGCCAGTAAATACAGGGAGAGCAATCAGCCCCAGCATTTT . TRBJ1-5 TRBV19 14 .
CASSILAAKETQYF TGTGCCAGTAGTATTTTAGCAGCCAAAGAGACCCAGTACTTC . TRBJ2-5 TRBV19 14 .
CASSFDRSVEAFF TGTGCCAGCAGCTTTGATCGGTCAGTAGAAGCTTTCTTT . TRBJ1-1 TRBV7-9 13 few
CASSIGGGGSGTGELFF TGTGCCAGTAGTATAGGAGGGGGCGGTTCGGGCACCGGGGAGCTGTTTTTT TRBD1 TRBJ2-2 TRBV19 17 .
CASSSRTPKNEKLFF TGTGCCAGCAGCTCACGGACACCTAAGAATGAAAAACTGTTTTTT . TRBJ1-4 TRBV11-3 15 few
CASSQNSGTSTYNEQFF TGTGCCAGCAGCCAAAACAGCGGAACGTCGACCTACAATGAGCAGTTCTTC . TRBJ2-1 TRBV4-2 17 once
CASSEHTGKGNQPQHF TGTGCCAGCAGTGAACATACAGGAAAGGGCAATCAGCCCCAGCATTTT . TRBJ1-5 TRBV6-1 16 few
CASSEQGYNEQFF TGTGCCAGCAGTGAACAGGGATACAATGAGCAGTTCTTC . TRBJ2-1 TRBV25-1 13 .